This T cell receptor (beta chain) derives from a study of cytomegalovirus exposure and HLA in healthy donors. Looking at the study overall: The Caucasian-associated ancestry cluster contained 65% to 85% of the approximately 400 genotyped donors.

CDR1 is LGHNT, CDR2 FRNRAP, per germline. The CDR3 length is 12 residues. Trimming left V 5 bases short and J 1 base short, with 5 bases between. Comment on this clone: Its antigen remains unknown.

Regarding the study as a whole: For cytomegalovirus status, the classifier reportedly gave diagnoses with high specificity and sensitivity. In vitro confirmation showed a few CMV-associated chains to be CMV antigen specific. Most CMV-associated TCR beta chains appeared HLA-restricted in a later analysis.

The PCR made use of 60 Vbeta and 13 Jbeta primers. The protocol was immunoSEQ multiplex PCR, while the TCRdb copy is restricted to in-frame clones and leaves out a portion. The data hold 150,000 to 200,000 clones, with around 85% observed a single time. Source material: PBMCs. This sequence joins TRBV12-5 and TRBJ1-1, with D unclear. The receptor was derived from a human donor in good health. CDR3 amino acids: CASGPENTEAFF. The DNA of the CDR3 is TGTGCTAGTGGTCCAGAGAACACTGAAGCTTTCTTT.